The clone carrying this T cell receptor beta chain has a handful of counts. The target antigen is unknown. This sample is part of a study of cytomegalovirus exposure and HLA in healthy donors. A multiplex PCR was run with 60 Vbeta primers and 13 Jbeta primers. Sequencing used immunoSEQ multiplex PCR; TCRdb keeps in-frame clones, though not all of them. The table shows roughly 180,000 clones, with about 9% occurring only once. Study-level findings and limits: For presence/absence analyses, sequencing depth was assumed to be roughly uniform across donors. In a later analysis, common viral pathogens appeared linked to several of the most significant clusters.

V was shortened by 3 bases and J by 4 bases, with 19 bases between the two germline ends. CDR1 is SGHAT and CDR2 is FQNNGV in the germline V gene. CDR3 length equals 16 residues. What was sequenced was PBMCs. The V call is TRBV11-2, the J call TRBJ2-7; maybe TRBD2 (5 bases). This sequence originates from a woman in her thirties in good health and CMV-seropositive. The CDR3 is CASSLRRLANSYEQYF. The CDR3 DNA sequence: TGTGCCAGCAGCTTGCGTCGCCTAGCCAACTCGTACGAGCAGTACTTC.